Listed below are T cell receptor beta chains from one sample, sequenced in a study of T cell repertoires in cytomegalovirus infection. TCRdb reprocessed the reads via MiXCR and lists one record per CDR3 protein. This table has a few hundred thousand distinct CDR3 sequences, around 9.5% appearing once. Sequenced input: PBMCs. These receptors all come from a human donor in good health (CMV status not recorded). Some clones in this sample may be carry-over from other donors' samples. CDR3s include the opening cysteine and the closing phenylalanine or tryptophan. Each record gives: clone size, V gene, J gene, D gene, CDR3 protein, CDR3 DNA. The D gene is left open where the match is weak. The listing skips clone size in some rows; elsewhere it reads once, few, many or a size class.

abundance: many; v_gene: TRBV7-2; j_gene: TRBJ2-1; d_gene: TRBD2; CDR3aa: CASSLEGGRYEQFF; CDR3nt: TGTGCCAGCAGCTTAGAGGGAGGGCGATATGAGCAGTTCTTC
abundance: few; v_gene: TRBV7-8; j_gene: TRBJ2-1; d_gene: TRBD2; CDR3aa: CASSWRGGSGVDEQFF; CDR3nt: TGTGCCAGCAGCTGGCGCGGGGGTTCTGGGGTCGATGAGCAGTTCTTC
abundance: -; v_gene: TRBV7-2; j_gene: TRBJ2-1; d_gene: TRBD2; CDR3aa: CASSLEWAGTSGWKIYNEQFF; CDR3nt: TGTGCCAGCAGCTTAGAGTGGGCCGGGACTAGCGGGTGGAAGATCTACAATGAGCAGTTCTTC
abundance: -; v_gene: TRBV4-2; j_gene: TRBJ1-2; d_gene: -; CDR3aa: CASSQDVGGGTNYGYTF; CDR3nt: TGTGCCAGCAGCCAAGATGTCGGAGGGGGGACTAACTATGGCTACACCTTC
abundance: few; v_gene: TRBV20-1; j_gene: TRBJ2-1; d_gene: TRBD2; CDR3aa: CSARTLAGYNEQFF; CDR3nt: TGCAGTGCTAGGACACTAGCGGGGTACAATGAGCAGTTCTTC
abundance: -; v_gene: TRBV7-2; j_gene: TRBJ2-1; d_gene: -; CDR3aa: CASSLGIGVGNEQFF; CDR3nt: TGTGCCAGCAGCTTAGGCATAGGGGTTGGGAATGAGCAGTTCTTC
abundance: many; v_gene: TRBV7-9; j_gene: TRBJ2-1; d_gene: -; CDR3aa: CASSLEGLHEQFF; CDR3nt: TGTGCCAGCAGCTTGGAAGGGTTGCATGAGCAGTTCTTC
abundance: many; v_gene: TRBV7-2; j_gene: TRBJ2-2; d_gene: TRBD1; CDR3aa: CASSRDRATGELFF; CDR3nt: TGTGCCAGCAGCCGGGACAGGGCGACCGGGGAGCTGTTTTTT
abundance: few; v_gene: TRBV28; j_gene: TRBJ2-3; d_gene: -; CDR3aa: CASSLAGGHTDTQYF; CDR3nt: TGTGCCAGCAGTTTAGCCGGGGGCCACACAGATACGCAGTATTTT
abundance: -; v_gene: TRBV28; j_gene: TRBJ1-1; d_gene: -; CDR3aa: CASSFRAGRRFEAFF; CDR3nt: TGTGCCAGCAGTTTTAGAGCAGGGAGGCGATTTGAAGCTTTCTTT
abundance: many; v_gene: TRBV7-8; j_gene: TRBJ1-1; d_gene: -; CDR3aa: CASSLRHMNTEAFF; CDR3nt: TGTGCCAGCAGCTTACGACACATGAACACTGAAGCTTTCTTT